The 9 T cell receptor beta chains below all came from one sample that was sequenced in a study of cytomegalovirus exposure and HLA in healthy donors. A multiplex PCR was run with 60 Vbeta primers and 13 Jbeta primers. Using immunoSEQ multiplex PCR, the repertoire was profiled, and TCRdb retains in-frame clones only, with some absent. The repertoire holds approximately 190,000 clones, with around 82% as singletons. Sequencing was carried out using PBMCs. These receptors came from a woman aged 25 to 39 in good health and CMV-seropositive.

The rearrangement uses TRBV4-3 and TRBJ2-7; 10 bases are shared with TRBD2. Per the germline V gene, CDR1 is LGHNA and CDR2 is YSLEER. The V gene end was trimmed by 0 bases and the J gene end by 5 bases; junction bases not matched to a gene: 4. This CDR3 has 15 amino acids. CDR3 sequence (DNA): TGCGCCAGCAGCCAAGAGAGCGGGAGGGCCGACGAGCAGTACTTC. Amino acid sequence: CASSQESGRADEQYF.

This clone showed up just a few times. V is TRBV2 and J is TRBJ2-4; 9 bases map to TRBD1. Germline V lookup: CDR1 SNHLY, CDR2 FYNNEI. V lost 4 bases to trimming and J lost 10 bases; unmatched junction nucleotides: 5. This CDR3 contains 13 residues. Here the CDR3 DNA reads TGTGCCAGCAGTGTGAGTGGACAGGGGATTCAGTACTTC. This codes for CASSVSGQGIQYF. The full variable domain, its missing parts supplied by reference TRBV2 and TRBJ2-4, is EPEVTQTPSHQVTQMGQEVILRCVPISNHLYFYWYRQILGQKVEFLVSFYNNEISEKSEIFDDQFSVERPDGSNFTLKIRSTKLEDSAMYFCASSVSGQGIQYFGAGTRLSVL.

This sequence joins TRBV7-2 and TRBJ1-1; D possibly corresponds to TRBD1 (6 bases). CDR1 is SGHTA, CDR2 FQGNSA, per germline. CDR3 size: 14 residues. V lost 1 base, J lost 6 bases, and 12 bases lay in between. CDR3 sequence (DNA): TGTGCCAGCAGCTTAGTCTCGGGACATCCTGAAGCTTTCTTT. This codes for CASSLVSGHPEAFF.

CDR3 sequence (DNA): TGTGCCAGCACGGGAGGCCTCGCTAATGAAAAACTGTTTTTT. It codes for CASTGGLANEKLFF. The chain joins TRBV6-6 to TRBJ1-4, with D unresolved. V was trimmed by 7 bases and J by 3 bases, leaving 12 bases between them. Germline values: CDR1 MNHNY, CDR2 SVGAGI (reference sequence). The CDR3 sequence is 14 residues long.

In its sample, this clone was seen once. J is TRBJ2-2 and V is TRBV6-5; 7 bases are a match to TRBD1. The CDR3 runs 13 residues. V lost 6 bases and J lost 5; bases outside the gene matches: 3. Germline lookup yields CDR1 MNHEY and CDR2 SVGAGI. The CDR3 reads CASSWTGTGELFF. The CDR3 DNA follows: TGTGCCAGCAGCTGGACAGGTACCGGGGAGCTGTTTTTT.

The genes are TRBV5-1 and TRBJ2-7; 8 bases are a match to TRBD1. The CDR3 consists of 14 residues. With V trimmed by 5 bases and J by 3 bases, 7 bases remained unmatched. Germline loops: CDR1 SGHRS, CDR2 YFSETQ. CDR3 protein: CASRRGQGRYEQYF. The CDR3 region has the DNA TGCGCCAGCAGGCGAGGACAGGGTCGCTACGAGCAGTACTTC.

This clone was found once. The rearrangement joins TRBV7-2 to TRBJ2-3; 13 nucleotides match TRBD2. Germline assignment: CDR1 SGHTA and CDR2 FQGNSA. CDR3 length equals 19 residues. The V gene end was trimmed by 5 bases and the J gene end by 1 base; junction bases not matched to a gene: 12. The CDR3 DNA follows: TGTGCCAGCAGCGGACCGGGACTAGCGGGACTAAGAGGCACAGATACGCAGTATTTT. Encoded protein: CASSGPGLAGLRGTDTQYF. The full variable domain, its missing parts supplied by reference TRBV7-2 and TRBJ2-3, is GAGVSQSPSNKVTEKGKDVELRCDPISGHTALYWYRQSLGQGLEFLIYFQGNSAPDKSGLPSDRFSAERTGGSVSTLTIQRTQQEDSAVYLCASSGPGLAGLRGTDTQYFGPGTRLTVL.

The CDR3 nucleotides are TGCGCCAGCAGCTTGGCGGGACTAGCGGGAGCAATGAACACCGGGGAGCTGTTTTTT. Amino acid sequence: CASSLAGLAGAMNTGELFF. The chain couples TRBV5-1 to TRBJ2-2; TRBD2 aligns across 14 bases. V lost 0 bases and J lost 1; bases outside the gene matches: 5. The CDR3 extends over 19 amino acids. Germline values: CDR1 SGHRS, CDR2 YFSETQ.

The chain links TRBV4-3 to TRBJ2-3; 7 bases are shared with TRBD1. The CDR3 runs 17 residues. CDR1 LGHNA and CDR2 YSLEER come from the germline V gene. Losses at the gene ends were 3 bases for V and 2 bases for J; bases not matched to a gene: 11. The CDR3 region is CASSQGDDRENTDTQYF. Written as DNA, the CDR3 is TGCGCCAGCAGCCAGGGGGACGACAGGGAAAACACAGATACGCAGTATTTT.